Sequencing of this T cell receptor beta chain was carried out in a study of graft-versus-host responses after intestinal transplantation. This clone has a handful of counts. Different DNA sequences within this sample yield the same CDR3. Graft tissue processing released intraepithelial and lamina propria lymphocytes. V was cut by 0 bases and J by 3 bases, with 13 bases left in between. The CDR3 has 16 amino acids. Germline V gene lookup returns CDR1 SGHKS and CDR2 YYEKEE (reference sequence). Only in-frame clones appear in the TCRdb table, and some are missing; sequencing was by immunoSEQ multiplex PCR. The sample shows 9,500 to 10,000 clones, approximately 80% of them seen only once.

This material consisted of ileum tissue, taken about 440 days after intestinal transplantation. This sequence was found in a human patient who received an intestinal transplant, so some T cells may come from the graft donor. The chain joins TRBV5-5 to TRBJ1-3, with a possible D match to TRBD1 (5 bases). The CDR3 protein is CASSLAGGVGGNTIYF. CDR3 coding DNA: TGTGCCAGCAGCTTGGCGGGGGGTGTTGGTGGAAACACCATATATTTT.